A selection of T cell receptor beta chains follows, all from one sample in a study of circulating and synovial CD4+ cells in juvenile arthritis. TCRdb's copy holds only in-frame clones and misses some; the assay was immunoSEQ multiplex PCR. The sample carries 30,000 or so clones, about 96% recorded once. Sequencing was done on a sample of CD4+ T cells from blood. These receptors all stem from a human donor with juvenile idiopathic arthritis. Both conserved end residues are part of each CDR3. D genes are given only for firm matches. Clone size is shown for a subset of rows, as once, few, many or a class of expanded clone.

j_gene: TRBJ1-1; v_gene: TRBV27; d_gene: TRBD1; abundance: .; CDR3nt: TGTGCCAGCAGTTTCCGAGGACCGGACAGGGGGAACACTGAAGCTTTCTTT; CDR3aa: CASSFRGPDRGNTEAFF
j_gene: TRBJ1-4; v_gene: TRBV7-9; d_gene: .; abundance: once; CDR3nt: TGTGCCAGCAGCTTAAACAGGGTAGTTGCAGCTAATGAAAAACTGTTTTTT; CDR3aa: CASSLNRVVAANEKLFF
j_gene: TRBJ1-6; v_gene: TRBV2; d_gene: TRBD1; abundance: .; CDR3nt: TGTGCCAGCAGGTTGGACAGGTTAAATTCACCCCTCCACTTT; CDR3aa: CASRLDRLNSPLHF
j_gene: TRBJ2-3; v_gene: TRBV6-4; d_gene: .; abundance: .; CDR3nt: TGTGCCAGCAGTGATCGAGGCTACTCAGATACGCAGTATTTT; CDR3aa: CASSDRGYSDTQYF
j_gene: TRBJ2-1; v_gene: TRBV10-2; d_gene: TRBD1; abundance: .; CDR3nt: TGCGCCACCGGGACAGCGTACAATGAGCAGTTCTTC; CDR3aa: CATGTAYNEQFF
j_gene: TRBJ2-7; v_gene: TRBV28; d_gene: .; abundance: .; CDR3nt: TGTGCCAGCAGGAGAGCCGGGAACCCCCTCGAGCAGTACTTC; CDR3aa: CASRRAGNPLEQYF
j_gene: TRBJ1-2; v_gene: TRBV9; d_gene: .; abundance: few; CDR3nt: TGTGCCAGCAGCGTAGAAGGACTTGGCTACACCTTC; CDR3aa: CASSVEGLGYTF
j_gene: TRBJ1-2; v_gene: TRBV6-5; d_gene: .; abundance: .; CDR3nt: TGTGCCAGCAGAGCCCCCCGGGGAGCTAACTATGGCTACACCTTC; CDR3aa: CASRAPRGANYGYTF
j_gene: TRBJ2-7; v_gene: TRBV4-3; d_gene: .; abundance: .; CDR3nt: TGCGCCAGCAGCCAAGAAGGCGGGGAAAACTACGAGCAGTACTTC; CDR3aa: CASSQEGGENYEQYF
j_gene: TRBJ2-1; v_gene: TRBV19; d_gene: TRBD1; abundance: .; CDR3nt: TGTGCCAGTAGTATTTCGGGGACAGGAGTTTACAATGAGCAGTTCTTC; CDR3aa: CASSISGTGVYNEQFF
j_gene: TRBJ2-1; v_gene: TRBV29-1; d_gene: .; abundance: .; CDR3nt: TGCAGCGTCCTGGCTGGGGCAGACTCCTACAATGAGCAGTTCTTC; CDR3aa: CSVLAGADSYNEQFF
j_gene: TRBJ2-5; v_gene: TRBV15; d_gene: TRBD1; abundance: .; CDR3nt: TGTGCCACCAGCAGAGATAACAGGGGAATGGGGGAGACCCAGTACTTC; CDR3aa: CATSRDNRGMGETQYF
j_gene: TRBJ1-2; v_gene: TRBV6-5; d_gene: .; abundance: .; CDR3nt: TGTGCCAGCAGTTACCTCCGGGGAATATACGGCTACACCTTC; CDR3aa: CASSYLRGIYGYTF
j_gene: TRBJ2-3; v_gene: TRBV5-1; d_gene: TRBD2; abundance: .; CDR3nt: TGCGCCAGCAGCTTGCGGGGGGGCGGGCTGTACACAGATACGCAGTATTTT; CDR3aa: CASSLRGGGLYTDTQYF
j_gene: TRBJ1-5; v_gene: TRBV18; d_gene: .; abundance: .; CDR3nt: TGTGCCAGCTCACCCCGGCGGGATAGTCAGCCCCAGCATTTT; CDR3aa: CASSPRRDSQPQHF
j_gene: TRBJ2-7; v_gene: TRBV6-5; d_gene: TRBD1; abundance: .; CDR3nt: TGTGCCAGCAGTTTAGGGGGACAGGGGTACGAGCAGTACTTC; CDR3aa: CASSLGGQGYEQYF
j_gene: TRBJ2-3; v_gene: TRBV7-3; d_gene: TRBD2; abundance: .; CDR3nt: TGTGCCAGCAGCTCCAACCCGGGACTAGCGGGCGTTAGCACAGATACGCAGTATTTT; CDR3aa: CASSSNPGLAGVSTDTQYF
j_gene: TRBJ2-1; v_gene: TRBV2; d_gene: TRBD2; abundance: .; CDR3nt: TGTGCCAGCAGTGAAATAGCGGGGGGACTCAGTGAGCAGTTCTTC; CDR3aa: CASSEIAGGLSEQFF
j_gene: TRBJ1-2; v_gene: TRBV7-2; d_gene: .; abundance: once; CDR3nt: TGTGCCAGCAGACCCCCCGCCGGGGGGCAGGTAAACACCTTC; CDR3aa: CASRPPAGGQVNTF
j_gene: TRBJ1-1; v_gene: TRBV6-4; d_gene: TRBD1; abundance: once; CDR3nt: TGTGCCAGCAGCATCCGGGACAGGGAGGCCCATCGAGCTTTCTTT; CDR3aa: CASSIRDREAHRAFF
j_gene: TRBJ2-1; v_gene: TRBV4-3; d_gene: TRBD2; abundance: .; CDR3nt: TGCGCCAGCAGCCAGGGGACTAGCGGGGGTTCAAATGAGCAGTTCTTC; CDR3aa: CASSQGTSGGSNEQFF
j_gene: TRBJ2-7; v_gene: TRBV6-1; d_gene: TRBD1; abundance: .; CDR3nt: TGTGCCAGCAGAAATCCGGGACAGGGGACCTACGAGCAGTACTTC; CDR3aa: CASRNPGQGTYEQYF
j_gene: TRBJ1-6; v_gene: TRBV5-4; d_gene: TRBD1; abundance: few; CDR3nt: TGTGCCAGCAGCTACGGGACAGGGAGTAATTCACCCCTCCACTTT; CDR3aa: CASSYGTGSNSPLHF
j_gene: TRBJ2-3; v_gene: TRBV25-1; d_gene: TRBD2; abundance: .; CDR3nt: TGTGCCAGCAGTGCCGTAGCGGGAGGTACAGATACGCAGTATTTT; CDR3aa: CASSAVAGGTDTQYF
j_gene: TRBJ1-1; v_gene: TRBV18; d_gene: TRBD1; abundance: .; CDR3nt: TGTGCCAGCTCCCGCGACAGGGACACTGAAGCTTTCTTT; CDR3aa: CASSRDRDTEAFF
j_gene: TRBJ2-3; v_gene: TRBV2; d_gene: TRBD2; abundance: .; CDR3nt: TGTGCCAGCAGTGAGAGGGCGGGAGGTCTCACAGATACGCAGTATTTT; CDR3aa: CASSERAGGLTDTQYF
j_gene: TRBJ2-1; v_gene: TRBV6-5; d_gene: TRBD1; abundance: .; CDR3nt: TGTGCCAGCAGCGACAGGGGAGTACTTAGGAATGAGCAGTTCTTC; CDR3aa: CASSDRGVLRNEQFF
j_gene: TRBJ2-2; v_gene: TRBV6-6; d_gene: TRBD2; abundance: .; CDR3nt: TGTGCCAGCAGCGGATATCGGGGGGGAGGGACCGGGGAGCTGTTTTTT; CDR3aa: CASSGYRGGGTGELFF
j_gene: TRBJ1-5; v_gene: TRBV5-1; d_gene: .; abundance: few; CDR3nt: TGCGCCAGCAGATTAAACACGGGGGGCAATCAGCCCCAGCATTTT; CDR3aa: CASRLNTGGNQPQHF
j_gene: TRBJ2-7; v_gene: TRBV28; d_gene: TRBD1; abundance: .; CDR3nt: TGTGCCAGCAGTTTAGGGTATCCGGGACAGGGGGCGACGAACGAGCAGTACTTC; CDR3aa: CASSLGYPGQGATNEQYF
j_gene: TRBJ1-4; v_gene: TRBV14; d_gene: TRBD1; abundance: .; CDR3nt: TGTGCCAGCAGCCAAGGGGACAGGAACAATGAAAAACTGTTTTTT; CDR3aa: CASSQGDRNNEKLFF
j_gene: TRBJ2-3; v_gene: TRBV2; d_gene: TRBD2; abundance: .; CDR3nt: TGTGCCAGCAGGAGGGGGAGCGGGAGGGTGGAAGATACGCAGTATTTT; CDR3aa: CASRRGSGRVEDTQYF
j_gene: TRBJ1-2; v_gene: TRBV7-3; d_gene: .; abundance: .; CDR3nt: TGTGCCAGCAGCTTAACCCGGGATAACTATGGCTACACCTTC; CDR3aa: CASSLTRDNYGYTF
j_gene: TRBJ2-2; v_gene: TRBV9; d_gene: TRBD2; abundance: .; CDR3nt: TGTGCCAGCAGCGTAATGAGCGGGGCTAGCACGAACACCGGGGAGCTGTTTTTT; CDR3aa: CASSVMSGASTNTGELFF
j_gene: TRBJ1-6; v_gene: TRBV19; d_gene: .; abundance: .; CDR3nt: TGTGCCAGTAGTATTCCAGGGGATAATTCACCCCTCCACTTT; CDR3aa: CASSIPGDNSPLHF
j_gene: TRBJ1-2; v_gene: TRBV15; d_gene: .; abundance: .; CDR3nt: TGTGCCACCAGCAGAGATCAGGGAAGGTATGGCTACACCTTC; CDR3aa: CATSRDQGRYGYTF
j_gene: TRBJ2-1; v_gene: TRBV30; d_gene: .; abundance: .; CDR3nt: TGTGCCTGGAGTGTAGCGCTATTTGGGGAGCAGTTCTTC; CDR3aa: CAWSVALFGEQFF
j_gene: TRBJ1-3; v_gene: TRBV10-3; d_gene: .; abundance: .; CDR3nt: TGTGCCATCAGGGGCGGGACTCTTACTGGAAACACCATATATTTT; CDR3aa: CAIRGGTLTGNTIYF
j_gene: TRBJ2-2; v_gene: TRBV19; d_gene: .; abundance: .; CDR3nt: TGTGCCAGTAGTACCCAGACGGGCACCGGGGAGCTGTTTTTT; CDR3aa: CASSTQTGTGELFF
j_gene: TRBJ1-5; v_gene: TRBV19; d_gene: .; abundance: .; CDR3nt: TGTGCCAGTAGTATCGGGGGTTATAGCAATCAGCCCCAGCATTTT; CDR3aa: CASSIGGYSNQPQHF
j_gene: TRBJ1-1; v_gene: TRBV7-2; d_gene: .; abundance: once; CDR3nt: TGTGCCAGCAGGTCCCGGCGGGGGATCACTGAAGCTTTCTTT; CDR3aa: CASRSRRGITEAFF
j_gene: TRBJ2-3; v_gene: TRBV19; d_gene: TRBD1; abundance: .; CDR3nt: TGTGCCAGTAGTTCGACAGGGTTGGATACGCAGTATTTT; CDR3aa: CASSSTGLDTQYF
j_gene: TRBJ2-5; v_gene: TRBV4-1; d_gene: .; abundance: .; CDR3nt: TGCGCCAGCAGCCAAGTAGCAGAGACCCAGTACTTC; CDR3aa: CASSQVAETQYF
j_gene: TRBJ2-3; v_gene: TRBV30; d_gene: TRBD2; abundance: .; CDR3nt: TGTGCCTGGAGTGTTGGACTAGTGACAGATACGCAGTATTTT; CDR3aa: CAWSVGLVTDTQYF